This TCR beta chain was sequenced for a study of T-cell memory formation after mild COVID-19. General study points: Researchers report contracting CD4+ clones mostly in CM and EM, with CD8+ clones in EMRA. Clones that contracted from day 15 to 85 were balanced CD4/CD8, while later expanders leaned CD4+.

5'RACE with constant-segment primers built TCRalpha and TCRbeta cDNA libraries with UMIs. MiXCR, applied by TCRdb to the 5' RACE reads, yields one record per CDR3 protein. The repertoire holds around 250,000 distinct CDR3 sequences, with about a sixth as singletons. Turning to this clonotype: What it binds is not known.

Trimming stripped 7 bases from V and 4 bases from J, with 16 bases between. The germline V gene has CDR1 MDHEN and CDR2 SYDVKM. This CDR3 spans 14 amino acids. The origin of this receptor is a man aged 18-30 years who had mild COVID-19 (a few samples of this study predate the infection). Cell type and time point are not known. The sample comprised PBMCs or a T cell subset sorted from them (not recorded which). The chain is built from TRBV28 and TRBJ2-5; unclear D gene. The CDR3: CASNTLEFGETQYF. In DNA form, the CDR3 reads TGTGCCAGCAACACCCTGGAGTTTGGAGAGACCCAGTACTTC.